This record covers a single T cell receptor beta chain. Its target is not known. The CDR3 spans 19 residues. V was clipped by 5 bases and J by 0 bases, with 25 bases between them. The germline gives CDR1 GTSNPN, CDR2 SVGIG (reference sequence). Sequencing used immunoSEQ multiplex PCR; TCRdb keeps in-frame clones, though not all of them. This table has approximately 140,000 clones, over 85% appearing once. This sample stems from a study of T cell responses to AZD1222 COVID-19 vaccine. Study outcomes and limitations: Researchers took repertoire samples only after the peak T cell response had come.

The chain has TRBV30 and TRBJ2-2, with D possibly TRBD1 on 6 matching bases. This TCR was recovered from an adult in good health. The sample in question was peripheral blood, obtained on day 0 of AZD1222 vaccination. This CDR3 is CAWEQPTGTHVTNTGELFF. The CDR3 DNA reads TGTGCCTGGGAACAACCAACGGGGACACACGTTACGAACACCGGGGAGCTGTTTTTT. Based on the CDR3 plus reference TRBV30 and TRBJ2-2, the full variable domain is SQTIHQWPATLVQPVGSPLSLECTVEGTSNPNLYWYRQAAGRGLQLLFYSVGIGQISSEVPQNLSASRPQDRQFILSSKKLLLSDSGFYLCAWEQPTGTHVTNTGELFFGEGSRLTVL.